Below, one TCR beta chain is given with its context. The antigen is unknown. In the same sample, other DNA sequences code for this CDR3. The data stem from a study of cytomegalovirus exposure and HLA in healthy donors. Study results and limitations: More clonal expansion characterized HLA-associated TCR beta chains than equally common others in a later analysis. TCR beta V- and J-gene trimming, according to a later analysis, was linked to a missense DCLRE1C variant.

The CDR3 runs 14 residues. Per the germline V gene, CDR1 is SGHNT and CDR2 is YYREEE (reference sequence). V lost 1 base to trimming and J lost 0 bases, with 5 bases between them. Researchers ran the PCR with 60 Vbeta and 13 Jbeta primers. The table came from immunoSEQ multiplex PCR; TCRdb's copy has only in-frame clones and leaves some out. The sample gives approximately 140,000 clones, around 81% of which show up once; approximately 1.8% is in the top ten. This TCR was sampled from a woman between 45 and 60 years old in good health and CMV-seronegative. This chain joins TRBV5-4 and TRBJ1-5; TRBD1 is a possible D gene (5 bases). Specimen: PBMCs. The CDR3 nucleotides read TGTGCCAGCAGCTTGCAGGGTAGCAATCAGCCCCAGCATTTT. It encodes CASSLQGSNQPQHF.